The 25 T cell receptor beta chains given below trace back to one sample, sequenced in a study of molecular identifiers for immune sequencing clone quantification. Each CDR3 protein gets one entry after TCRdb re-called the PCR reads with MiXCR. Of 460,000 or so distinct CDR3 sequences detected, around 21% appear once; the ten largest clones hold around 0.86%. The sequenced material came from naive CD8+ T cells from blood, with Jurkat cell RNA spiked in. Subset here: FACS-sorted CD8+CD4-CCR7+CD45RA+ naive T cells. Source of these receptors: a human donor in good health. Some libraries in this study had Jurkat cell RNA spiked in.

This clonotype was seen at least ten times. CDR3 protein: CASSTLVKGGTSTDTQYF. CDR3 nucleotides: TGTGCCAGCAGCACCCTCGTGAAAGGCGGAACTAGCACAGATACGCAGTATTTT. The chain uses TRBV21-1 and TRBJ2-3; TRBD2, the table's D call, lacks a check against the DNA. TRBV21-1 is a recognized pseudogene. The CDR3 consists of 18 residues.

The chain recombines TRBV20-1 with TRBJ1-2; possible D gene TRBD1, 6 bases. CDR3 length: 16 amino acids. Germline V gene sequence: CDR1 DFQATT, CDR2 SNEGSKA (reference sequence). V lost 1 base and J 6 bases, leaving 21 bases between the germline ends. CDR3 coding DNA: TGCAGTGCTAGAGTCATAAGTCTAACAGGGATGAATGGCTACACCTTC. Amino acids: CSARVISLTGMNGYTF.

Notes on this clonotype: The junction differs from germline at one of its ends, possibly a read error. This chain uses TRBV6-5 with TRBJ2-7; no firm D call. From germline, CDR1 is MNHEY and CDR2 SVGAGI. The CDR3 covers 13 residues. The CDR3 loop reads CASSYSHSCEQYF. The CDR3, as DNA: TGTGCCAGCAGTTACTCCCACTCCTGCGAGCAGTACTTC.

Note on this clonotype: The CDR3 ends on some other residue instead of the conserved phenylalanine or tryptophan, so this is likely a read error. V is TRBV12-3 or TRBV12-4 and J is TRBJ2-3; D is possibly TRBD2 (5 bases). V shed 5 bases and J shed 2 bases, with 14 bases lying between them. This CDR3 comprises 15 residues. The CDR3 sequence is CASSTREGITDTQYL. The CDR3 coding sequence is TGTGCCAGCAGTACGAGGGAAGGTATCACAGATACGCAGTATCTT.

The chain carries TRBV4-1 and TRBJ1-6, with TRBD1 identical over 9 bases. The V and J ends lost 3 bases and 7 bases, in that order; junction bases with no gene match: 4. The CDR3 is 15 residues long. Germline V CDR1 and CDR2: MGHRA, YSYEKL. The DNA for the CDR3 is TGCGCCAGCAGCCAGGGACAGGGTAACAATTCACCCCTCCACTTT. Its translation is CASSQGQGNNSPLHF.

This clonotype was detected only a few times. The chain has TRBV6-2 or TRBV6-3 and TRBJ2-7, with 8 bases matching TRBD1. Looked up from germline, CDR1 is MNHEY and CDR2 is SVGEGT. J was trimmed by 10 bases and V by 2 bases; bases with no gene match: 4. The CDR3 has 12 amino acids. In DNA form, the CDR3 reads TGTGCCAGCAGTTACCCCAGGGGGCTACAGTACTTC. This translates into CASSYPRGLQYF.

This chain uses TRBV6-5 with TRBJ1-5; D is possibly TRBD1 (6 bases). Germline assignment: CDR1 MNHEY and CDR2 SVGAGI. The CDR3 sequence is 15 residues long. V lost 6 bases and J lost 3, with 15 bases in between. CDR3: CASSLTGFPNQPQHF. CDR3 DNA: TGTGCCAGCAGCCTAACAGGGTTTCCCAATCAGCCCCAGCATTTT.

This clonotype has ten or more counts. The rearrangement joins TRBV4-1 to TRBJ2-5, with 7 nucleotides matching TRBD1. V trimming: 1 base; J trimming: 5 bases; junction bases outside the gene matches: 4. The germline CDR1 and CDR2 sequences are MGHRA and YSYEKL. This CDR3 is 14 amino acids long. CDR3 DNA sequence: TGCGCCAGCAGCCAAGTAGGGGGCGATGAGACCCAGTACTTC. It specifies CASSQVGGDETQYF.

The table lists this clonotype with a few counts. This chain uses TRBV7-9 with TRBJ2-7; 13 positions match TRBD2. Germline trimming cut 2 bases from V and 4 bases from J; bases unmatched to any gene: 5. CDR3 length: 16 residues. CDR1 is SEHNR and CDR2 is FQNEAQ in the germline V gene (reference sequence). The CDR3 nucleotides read TGTGCCAGCAGCTTAACTAGCGGGAGGGCCTCGTACGAGCAGTACTTC. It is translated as CASSLTSGRASYEQYF.

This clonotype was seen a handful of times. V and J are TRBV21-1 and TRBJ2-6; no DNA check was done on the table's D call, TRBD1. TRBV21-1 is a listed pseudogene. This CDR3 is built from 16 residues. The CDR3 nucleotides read TGTGCCAGCAGCAAAAGGGGACAGGCCTCTTGGAACGTCCTGACTTTC. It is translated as CASSKRGQASWNVLTF.

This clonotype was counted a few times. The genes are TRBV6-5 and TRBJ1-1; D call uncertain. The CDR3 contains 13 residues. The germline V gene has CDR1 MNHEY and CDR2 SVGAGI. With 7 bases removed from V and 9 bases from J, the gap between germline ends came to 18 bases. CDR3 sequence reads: CASTTDGVGKAFF. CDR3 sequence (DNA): TGTGCCAGCACAACCGACGGAGTTGGTAAAGCTTTCTTT.

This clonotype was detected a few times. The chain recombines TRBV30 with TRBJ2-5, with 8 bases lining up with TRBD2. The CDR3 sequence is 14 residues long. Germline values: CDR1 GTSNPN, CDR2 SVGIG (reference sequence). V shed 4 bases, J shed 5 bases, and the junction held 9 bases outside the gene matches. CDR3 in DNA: TGTGCCTGGACCGACGGGGGGGGTGGGGAGACCCAGTACTTC. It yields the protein CAWTDGGGGETQYF.

The CDR3 bases are TGTGCCAGCAGTTACTCGGCGGGAATCGGCACAGATACGCAGTATTTT. It translates to CASSYSAGIGTDTQYF. The chain has TRBV6-5 and TRBJ2-3; D is perhaps TRBD2 (6 bases). V lost 0 bases to trimming and J lost 1 base, with 11 bases between them. This CDR3 spans 16 amino acids. The germline V gene encodes CDR1 MNHEY and CDR2 SVGAGI.

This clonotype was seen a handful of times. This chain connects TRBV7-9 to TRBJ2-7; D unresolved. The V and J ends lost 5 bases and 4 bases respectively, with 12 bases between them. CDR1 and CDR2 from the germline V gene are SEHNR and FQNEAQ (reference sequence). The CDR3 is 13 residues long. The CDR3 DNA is TGTGCCAGCAGCCCAGAATTAGTATACGAGCAGTACTTC. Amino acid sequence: CASSPELVYEQYF.

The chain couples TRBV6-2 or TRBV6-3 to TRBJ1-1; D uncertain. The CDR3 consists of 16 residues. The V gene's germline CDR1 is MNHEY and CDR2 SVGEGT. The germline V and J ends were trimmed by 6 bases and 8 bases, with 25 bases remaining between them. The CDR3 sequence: CASSLPPDSVRSEAFF. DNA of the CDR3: TGTGCCAGCAGCCTTCCCCCCGACTCGGTCCGGAGCGAAGCTTTCTTT.

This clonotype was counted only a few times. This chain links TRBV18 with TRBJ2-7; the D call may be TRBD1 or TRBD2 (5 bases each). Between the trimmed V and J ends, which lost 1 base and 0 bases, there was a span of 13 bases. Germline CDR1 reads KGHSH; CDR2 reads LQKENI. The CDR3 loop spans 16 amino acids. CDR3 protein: CASSPLGDQSSYEQYF. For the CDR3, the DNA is TGTGCCAGCTCACCACTGGGGGACCAGAGCTCCTACGAGCAGTACTTC.

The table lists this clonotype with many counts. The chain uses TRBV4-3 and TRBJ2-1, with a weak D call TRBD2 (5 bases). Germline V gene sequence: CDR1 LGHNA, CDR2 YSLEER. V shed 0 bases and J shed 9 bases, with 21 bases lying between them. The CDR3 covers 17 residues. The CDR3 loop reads CASSQDHWRIGRGEQFF. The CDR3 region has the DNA TGCGCCAGCAGCCAAGATCATTGGAGGATTGGCCGCGGTGAGCAGTTCTTC.

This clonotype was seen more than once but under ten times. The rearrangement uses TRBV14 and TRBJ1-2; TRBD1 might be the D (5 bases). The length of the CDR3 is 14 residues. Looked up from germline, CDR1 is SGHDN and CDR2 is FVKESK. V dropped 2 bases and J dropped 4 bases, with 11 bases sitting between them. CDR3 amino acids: CASSQRDSPYGYTF. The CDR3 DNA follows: TGTGCCAGCAGCCAAAGAGACAGTCCCTATGGCTACACCTTC. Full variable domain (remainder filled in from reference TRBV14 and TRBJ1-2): EAGVTQFPSHSVIEKGQTVTLRCDPISGHDNLYWYRRVMGKEIKFLLHFVKESKQDESGMPNNRFLAERTGGTYSTLKVQPAELEDSGVYFCASSQRDSPYGYTFGSGTRLTVV.

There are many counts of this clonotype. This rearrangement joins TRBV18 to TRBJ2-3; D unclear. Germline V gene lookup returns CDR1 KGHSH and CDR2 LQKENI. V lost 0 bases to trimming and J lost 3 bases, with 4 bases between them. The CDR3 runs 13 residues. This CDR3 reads CASSPPITDTQYF. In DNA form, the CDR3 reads TGTGCCAGCTCACCACCGATAACAGATACGCAGTATTTT.

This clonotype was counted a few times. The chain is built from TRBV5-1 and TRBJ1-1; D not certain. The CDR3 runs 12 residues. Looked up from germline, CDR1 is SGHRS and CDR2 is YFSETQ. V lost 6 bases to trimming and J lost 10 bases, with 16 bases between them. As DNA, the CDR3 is TGCGCCAGCACCCTCGCCGGGGTAGGAGCTTTCTTT. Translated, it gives CASTLAGVGAFF. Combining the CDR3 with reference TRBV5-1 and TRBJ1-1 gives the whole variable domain KAGVTQTPRYLIKTRGQQVTLSCSPISGHRSVSWYQQTPGQGLQFLFEYFSETQRNKGNFPGRFSGRQFSNSRSEMNVSTLELGDSALYLCASTLAGVGAFFGQGTRLTVV.

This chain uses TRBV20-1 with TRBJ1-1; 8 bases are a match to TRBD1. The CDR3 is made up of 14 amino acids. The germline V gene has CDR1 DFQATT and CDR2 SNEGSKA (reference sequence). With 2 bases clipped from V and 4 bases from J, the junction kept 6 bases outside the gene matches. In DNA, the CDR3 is TGCAGTGCTAGACAGGGGGCAAGCCTCACTGAAGCTTTCTTT. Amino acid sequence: CSARQGASLTEAFF.

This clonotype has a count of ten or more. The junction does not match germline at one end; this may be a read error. DNA for the CDR3: TGTGCCAGCAGTTCCCCCGGGACTAGCTCCTTCGAGCAGTACTTC. It yields the protein CASSSPGTSSFEQYF. The chain carries TRBV12-3 or TRBV12-4 and TRBJ2-7; 9 bases align to TRBD2. The CDR3 covers 15 residues.

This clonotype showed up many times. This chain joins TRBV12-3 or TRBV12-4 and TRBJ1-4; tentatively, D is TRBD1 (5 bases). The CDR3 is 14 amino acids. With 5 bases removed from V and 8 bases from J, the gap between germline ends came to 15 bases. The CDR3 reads CASSRVEGVEKLFF. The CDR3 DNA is TGTGCCAGCAGTCGCGTTGAAGGGGTCGAAAAACTGTTTTTT.

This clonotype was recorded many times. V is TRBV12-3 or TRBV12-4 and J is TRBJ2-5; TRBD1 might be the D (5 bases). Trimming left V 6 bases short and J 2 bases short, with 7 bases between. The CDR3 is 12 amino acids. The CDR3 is CASRGVQETQYF. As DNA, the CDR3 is TGTGCCAGCAGAGGGGTACAAGAGACCCAGTACTTC.

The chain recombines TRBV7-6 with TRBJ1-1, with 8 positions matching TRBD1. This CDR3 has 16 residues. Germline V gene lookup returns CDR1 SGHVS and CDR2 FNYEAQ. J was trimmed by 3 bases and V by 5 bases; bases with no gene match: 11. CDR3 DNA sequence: TGTGCCAGCAGCCGATTTCGGACAGGGATAGACACTGAAGCTTTCTTT. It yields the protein CASSRFRTGIDTEAFF.